The entry below describes one T cell receptor beta chain. The germline V gene has CDR1 MDHEN and CDR2 SYDVKM. This CDR3 spans 16 amino acids. V shed 4 bases, J shed 0 bases, and the junction held 6 bases outside the gene matches. Produced via immunoSEQ multiplex PCR; TCRdb's table is partial and in-frame only. This sample has about 47,000 clones, with about 90% found just once. The sample is drawn from a study of cytomegalovirus exposure and HLA in healthy donors. The gene calls are TRBV28 and TRBJ2-3; 8 positions agree with TRBD2. The specimen sequenced was PBMCs. The sequence derives from a man younger than 35 in good health and CMV-seronegative. In DNA, the CDR3 is TGTGCCAGCAGTTCGCCCATAGCGGGGAGCACAGATACGCAGTATTTT. This sequence encodes CASSSPIAGSTDTQYF.